The entry that follows covers one TCR beta chain sequence. Its antigen is not identified. The PCR had 60 Vbeta and 13 Jbeta primers. Produced via immunoSEQ multiplex PCR; TCRdb's table is partial and in-frame only. The profile shows under 150,000 clones, 73% of them singletons. This sample was taken from a study of cytomegalovirus exposure and HLA in healthy donors. Across the whole study: The Caucasian-associated ancestry cluster held less than 85% of roughly 370 genotyped donors.

Germline CDR1 reads MNHEY; CDR2 reads SMNVEV (reference sequence). Trimming pared 3 bases from V and 7 bases from J, leaving 10 bases between. The CDR3 loop spans 13 amino acids. Whole-study findings and limits: Trimming of TCR beta V- and J-genes showed a link, identified in a later analysis, to a missense DCLRE1C variant.

Sequenced sample: PBMCs. This TCR came from a middle-aged woman in good health and CMV-seronegative. The chain is built from TRBV27 and TRBJ1-5; D unresolved. CDR3 loop: CASSLSGYQPQHF. In DNA form, the CDR3 reads TGTGCCAGCAGTTTGTCGGGTTACCAGCCCCAGCATTTT.